Following are 30 T cell receptor beta chains from one sample sequenced in a study of blood T cell repertoires in COVID-19. Generated by immunoSEQ multiplex PCR, the TCRdb table keeps only in-frame clones and is missing some. The table has more than 300,000 clones, 88% seen once. Sequencing was done on a sample of peripheral blood. The receptor set was obtained from a woman aged 70-85 years with COVID-19, enrolled during active disease.

This chain joins TRBV7-9 and TRBJ1-2; unclear D gene. This CDR3 comprises 16 residues. The germline V and J ends were trimmed by 4 bases and 6 bases, with 21 bases remaining between them. Germline V gene sequence: CDR1 SEHNR, CDR2 FQNEAQ (reference sequence). CDR3 coding DNA: TGTGCCAGCAGCTCCAACTCGGGTCACGAAGGAAATGGCTACACCTTC. Amino acid sequence: CASSSNSGHEGNGYTF.

This chain connects TRBV11-2 to TRBJ1-6; D remains unclear. The CDR3 sequence is 15 residues long. Germline V gene lookup returns CDR1 SGHAT and CDR2 FQNNGV. Trimming shortened V by 5 bases and J by 5 bases, and 13 bases separated the two germline ends. CDR3 DNA: TGTGCCAGCAGCCTAGGCACGACAAATAATTCACCCCTCCACTTT. It codes for CASSLGTTNNSPLHF.

The genes are TRBV5-1 and TRBJ2-7, with D perhaps TRBD1 (5 bases). The CDR3 consists of 13 residues. Trimming removed 4 bases from V and 5 bases from J, with 13 bases in between. The germline gives CDR1 SGHRS, CDR2 YFSETQ. In nucleotides, the CDR3 is TGCGCCAGCAGCCCAGGGTTCAGGGACGAGCAGTACTTC. This gives the protein CASSPGFRDEQYF.

Note on this clone: Other DNA sequences of this sample code for an identical CDR3. J is TRBJ1-1 and V is TRBV10-3; possibly TRBD1 for D (6 bases). Germline V gives CDR1 ENHRY, CDR2 SYGVKD. The CDR3 loop spans 13 amino acids. Trimming shortened V by 5 bases and J by 1 base, and 8 bases separated the two germline ends. CDR3 in amino acids: CAISQTGNTEAFF. The DNA of the CDR3 is TGTGCCATCAGTCAGACAGGGAACACTGAAGCTTTCTTT.

The chain links TRBV19 to TRBJ1-5; no firm D call. The CDR3 runs to 17 residues. The germline gives CDR1 LNHDA, CDR2 SQIVND (reference sequence). Between the trimmed V and J ends, which lost 2 bases and 0 bases, there was a span of 14 bases. For the CDR3, the DNA is TGTGCCAGTAGTATAACTTACCACCCTGGTAGCAATCAGCCCCAGCATTTT. Translating it yields CASSITYHPGSNQPQHF.

This sequence joins TRBV28 and TRBJ2-5; D remains unclear. Trimming pared 3 bases from V and 1 base from J, leaving 3 bases between. Germline CDR1 reads MDHEN; CDR2 reads SYDVKM. There are 12 residues in the CDR3. The CDR3 sequence: CASSFIQETQYF. Written as DNA, the CDR3 is TGTGCCAGCAGTTTCATCCAAGAGACCCAGTACTTC.

The chain is built from TRBV18 and TRBJ1-3; the D is unclear. This CDR3 is 15 amino acids long. The germline V and J ends were trimmed by 3 bases and 0 bases, with 9 bases remaining between them. Germline loops: CDR1 KGHSH, CDR2 LQKENI. The CDR3 nucleotides read TGTGCCAGCTCACCTGGGCAGAACTCTGGAAACACCATATATTTT. As protein: CASSPGQNSGNTIYF.

The rearrangement uses TRBV12-3 or TRBV12-4 and TRBJ1-1; unclear D gene. Trimming removed 1 base at V and 4 bases at J, with 7 bases between. The CDR3 loop spans 13 amino acids. The CDR3 nucleotides read TGTGCCAGCAGTTTAGGCCCAGGCACTGAAGCTTTCTTT. Its protein is CASSLGPGTEAFF.

V and J are TRBV5-1 and TRBJ2-7, with 9 nucleotides matching TRBD1. J was trimmed by 7 bases and V by 4 bases; bases with no gene match: 12. The germline V gene has CDR1 SGHRS and CDR2 YFSETQ. This CDR3 is 15 amino acids long. The CDR3 DNA sequence: TGCGCCAGCAGCCCCGGGACAGGGCCATTTAGAGAGCAGTACTTC. This codes for CASSPGTGPFREQYF.

The count of this clone is one. The rearrangement links TRBV4-2 to TRBJ1-1; D unresolved. The CDR3 extends over 14 amino acids. Germline V lookup: CDR1 LGHNA, CDR2 YNFKEQ. V was pared by 4 bases and J by 4 bases, with 13 bases between. In DNA, the CDR3 is TGTGCCAGCAGCCCCCAACTGGTTGGCACTGAAGCTTTCTTT. Translated, it gives CASSPQLVGTEAFF.

V is TRBV5-1 and J is TRBJ2-7; D gene ambiguous. This CDR3 contains 15 residues. V was shortened by 7 bases and J by 2 bases, with 19 bases between the two germline ends. Germline CDR1 and CDR2: SGHRS and YFSETQ. The CDR3 nucleotides read TGCGCCAGCCGCTACCTATATCAGGCAACCTACGAGCAGTACTTC. It yields the protein CASRYLYQATYEQYF.

The genes are TRBV24-1 and TRBJ2-1; 8 nucleotides match TRBD1. J lost 9 bases, V lost 2 bases, and 11 bases had no gene match. CDR3 size: 16 residues. CDR1 KGHDR and CDR2 SFDVKD come from the germline V gene. CDR3 region: CATSDSWGTGATEQFF. CDR3 coding DNA: TGTGCCACCAGTGATTCGTGGGGGACAGGTGCGACTGAGCAGTTCTTC.

The chain combines TRBV21-1 with TRBJ1-1; whether TRBD1, the table's D call, matches the DNA was not checked. TRBV21-1 is a pseudogene. This CDR3 contains 18 residues. The CDR3 DNA follows: TGTGCCAGCAGCAAAGCGGGCCCTAGACAGGGGTTGAACACTGAAGCTTTCTTT. As protein: CASSKAGPRQGLNTEAFF.

The chain couples TRBV27 to TRBJ2-1, with 7 bases fitting TRBD1. Per germline, CDR1 MNHEY and CDR2 SMNVEV (reference sequence). The CDR3 spans 14 residues. Trimming cost V 4 bases and J 9 bases; bases outside gene matches: 9. This chain's CDR3 is CASSWAGGSSEQFF. The CDR3 nucleotides read TGTGCCAGCAGTTGGGCAGGGGGTTCCAGTGAGCAGTTCTTC.

This clone was observed once. This chain links TRBV7-2 with TRBJ2-7; 10 bases are a match to TRBD1. The CDR3 consists of 15 residues. CDR1 is SGHTA, CDR2 FQGNSA, per germline. V shed 4 bases and J 2 bases; nucleotides not matched to a gene: 5. This CDR3 reads CASSWTGQGAYEQYF. CDR3 bases: TGTGCCAGCAGCTGGACAGGACAGGGGGCCTACGAGCAGTACTTC.

The rearrangement uses TRBV5-1 and TRBJ1-1; D is ambiguous. Trimming shortened V by 1 base and J by 0 bases, and 10 bases separated the two germline ends. This CDR3 is 15 amino acids long. Germline CDR1 and CDR2: SGHRS and YFSETQ. The CDR3 bases are TGCGCCAGCAGCTTGAGTGGTACTATGAACACTGAAGCTTTCTTT. Its protein is CASSLSGTMNTEAFF.

The chain is built from TRBV19 and TRBJ1-3; D remains unclear. This CDR3 has 14 amino acids. Germline V lookup: CDR1 LNHDA, CDR2 SQIVND (reference sequence). The ends were cut back, 1 base at V and 2 bases at J, with 6 bases in the middle. The CDR3 DNA reads TGTGCCAGTAGTATAGGAGGGACTGGAAACACCATATATTTT. Protein: CASSIGGTGNTIYF.

V gene TRBV5-8 combines with J gene TRBJ2-1, with 12 positions matching TRBD2. Trimming at V came to 0 bases and at J to 10 bases, leaving 11 bases not matched to a gene. Germline V gene data show CDR1 as SGHTS and CDR2 as YDEGEE. The CDR3 has 17 amino acids. The CDR3 here is CASSLGPSGGAVAEQFF. The CDR3 DNA sequence: TGTGCCAGCAGCTTGGGGCCTAGCGGGGGGGCGGTAGCCGAGCAGTTCTTC.

This sequence joins TRBV10-3 and TRBJ2-7; possibly TRBD2 for D (6 bases). The CDR3 sequence is 16 residues long. With 0 bases removed from V and 5 bases from J, the gap between germline ends came to 17 bases. The germline V gene has CDR1 ENHRY and CDR2 SYGVKD. The CDR3 region has the DNA TGTGCCATCAGTGAGTCGACTCGGGAGACAGCCCACGAGCAGTACTTC. This gives the protein CAISESTRETAHEQYF.

The V and J genes are TRBV6-1 and TRBJ2-5; D is ambiguous. Germline assignment: CDR1 MNHNS and CDR2 SASEGT. The V gene lost 2 bases and the J gene lost 3 bases, with 10 bases spanning the gap. The CDR3 has 14 residues. The CDR3 DNA sequence: TGTGCCAGCAGTGAACCTGGCAGGAAAGAGACCCAGTACTTC. It translates to CASSEPGRKETQYF.

The chain is built from TRBV7-3 and TRBJ1-1; 8 bases line up with TRBD1. Germline V gene lookup returns CDR1 SGHTA and CDR2 FQGTGA. The J segment lost 10 bases and the V segment lost 4 bases, leaving 8 bases of the junction unmatched. This CDR3 region has 13 residues. In DNA form, the CDR3 reads TGTGCCAGCAGCTCTCCCCCGACAGGGGCAGCTTTCTTT. This encodes CASSSPPTGAAFF.

This clone was detected only a few times. The chain carries TRBV2 and TRBJ1-3, with 7 bases aligning to TRBD1. The CDR3 has 17 amino acids. CDR1 SNHLY and CDR2 FYNNEI come from the germline V gene. V shed 11 bases and J 6 bases; nucleotides not matched to a gene: 22. Here the CDR3 DNA reads TGTGCCTGTTTTCTGAGACAGGGTGCTTGGCGCGAAAACACCATATATTTT. Protein product: CACFLRQGAWRENTIYF.

The genes are TRBV5-1 and TRBJ2-3, with 7 bases lining up with TRBD2. CDR3 length equals 14 residues. V shed 3 bases and J 0 bases; nucleotides not matched to a gene: 1. The germline gives CDR1 SGHRS, CDR2 YFSETQ. The CDR3 DNA is TGCGCCAGCAGCTGGCGGGGGAGCACAGATACGCAGTATTTT. Translation gives CASSWRGSTDTQYF.

The V gene is TRBV18, the J gene TRBJ1-5, with D perhaps TRBD1 (6 bases). V lost 5 bases and J lost 3, with 11 bases in between. Germline-derived CDR1 and CDR2 are KGHSH and LQKENI. This CDR3 has 14 residues. This CDR3 is CASSTNRDNQPQHF. CDR3 nucleotides: TGTGCCAGCTCAACAAACAGGGACAATCAGCCCCAGCATTTT.

The chain has TRBV30 and TRBJ1-1; D unresolved. The V gene lost 1 base and the J gene lost 2 bases, with 5 bases spanning the gap. The CDR3 covers 12 residues. The germline V gene encodes CDR1 GTSNPN and CDR2 SVGIG (reference sequence). CDR3 sequence reads: CAWSGSNTEAFF. The DNA for the CDR3 is TGTGCCTGGAGTGGGAGTAACACTGAAGCTTTCTTT.

The chain employs TRBV6-4 and TRBJ1-1, with D maybe TRBD1 (5 bases). V was shortened by 3 bases and J by 3 bases, with 11 bases between the two germline ends. CDR3 size: 14 residues. CDR1 and CDR2 from the germline V gene are MRHNA and SNTAGT. The CDR3 DNA reads as TGTGCCAGCAGTGATAGGCGGGGGTACACTGAAGCTTTCTTT. Protein sequence: CASSDRRGYTEAFF.

The genes are TRBV6-4 and TRBJ2-1; 8 nucleotides agree with TRBD2. Looked up from germline, CDR1 is MRHNA and CDR2 is SNTAGT. V shed 2 bases and J 8 bases; nucleotides not matched to a gene: 11. This CDR3 spans 16 amino acids. The CDR3 sequence is CASSDGVLAEIDEQFF. In DNA, the CDR3 is TGTGCCAGCAGTGACGGGGTACTAGCGGAGATCGATGAGCAGTTCTTC.

The rearrangement links TRBV6-6 to TRBJ1-4; TRBD2 is a possible D gene (5 bases). The DNA end is a closer match to TRBJ2-2, so the J assignment may be wrong. The CDR3 consists of 14 residues. Looked up from germline, CDR1 is MNHNY and CDR2 is SVGAGI (reference sequence). CDR3 amino acids: CASSYSSGFWELFF. The CDR3 bases are TGTGCCAGCAGTTACTCGAGCGGCTTTTGGGAGCTGTTTTTT.

J is TRBJ1-2 and V is TRBV28, with TRBD1 matching over 8 bases. The CDR3 covers 15 residues. Germline values: CDR1 MDHEN, CDR2 SYDVKM. The ends lost 5 bases at V and 7 bases at J; junction bases unmatched: 12. This chain's CDR3 is CASSPRTGFAGGYTF. DNA for the CDR3: TGTGCCAGCAGTCCCAGGACAGGGTTCGCGGGTGGCTACACCTTC.

The rearrangement links TRBV12-3 or TRBV12-4 to TRBJ1-1; weak D call: TRBD1 (5 bases). The CDR3 sequence is 12 residues long. Trimming left V 6 bases short and J 6 bases short, with 11 bases between. CDR3 region: CASSPAGPEAFF. In DNA form, the CDR3 reads TGTGCCAGCAGCCCCGCGGGACCTGAAGCTTTCTTT.